The 13 T cell receptor beta chains presented below share a single source sample, sequenced in a study of blood T cell repertoires in COVID-19. Repertoires were generated with immunoSEQ multiplex PCR, while TCRdb's copy carries only in-frame clones and drops some. This table holds fewer than 120,000 clones, under 75% found once. Sequenced: peripheral blood. All receptors come from a woman aged 60-75 years with acute or convalescent COVID-19.

CDR3 nucleotide sequence: TGTGCCAGTAGACCTCCGGGAGGGCATTTTGCCCTCCACTTT. Translated: CASRPPGGHFALHF. The chain combines TRBV19 with TRBJ1-6; D not resolved. CDR3 size: 14 residues. Trimming left V 6 bases short and J 14 bases short, with 20 bases between. The germline V gene has CDR1 LNHDA and CDR2 SQIVND (reference sequence). The full variable domain, rest sourced from reference TRBV19 and TRBJ1-6, is DGGITQSPKYLFRKEGQNVTLSCEQNLNHDAMYWYRQDPGQGLRLIYYSQIVNDFQKGDIAEGYSVSREKKESFPLTVTSAQKNPTAFYLCASRPPGGHFALHFGNGTRLTVT.

The genes are TRBV7-9 and TRBJ1-4; 8 bases line up with TRBD1. Germline CDR1 reads SEHNR; CDR2 reads FQNEAQ (reference sequence). V lost 4 bases and J lost 8; bases outside the gene matches: 18. The CDR3 consists of 18 residues. The CDR3 reads CASSSGRLRGLQEEKLFF. The CDR3 DNA sequence: TGTGCCAGCAGCTCCGGACGGCTCAGGGGGCTACAGGAAGAAAAACTGTTTTTT. Full variable domain (outside the CDR3, taken from reference TRBV7-9 and TRBJ1-4): DTGVSQNPRHKITKRGQNVTFRCDPISEHNRLYWYRQTLGQGPEFLTYFQNEAQLEKSRLLSDRFSAERPKGSFSTLEIQRTEQGDSAMYLCASSSGRLRGLQEEKLFFGSGTQLSVL.

In this sample, this clone turned up once. This chain connects TRBV10-1 to TRBJ1-2, with D perhaps TRBD1 (6 bases). Germline V gives CDR1 WNHNN, CDR2 SYGVQD (reference sequence). The CDR3 has 13 residues. V lost 0 bases and J lost 8, with 10 bases in between. The CDR3 sequence is CASSESGGLGYTF. The CDR3, as DNA: TGCGCCAGCAGTGAGTCGGGGGGGCTCGGCTACACCTTC.

The chain joins TRBV7-2 to TRBJ1-2; 8 nucleotides agree with TRBD1. The V segment lost 0 bases and the J segment 0 bases; nucleotides outside the gene matches: 9. Germline V lookup: CDR1 SGHTA, CDR2 FQGNSA. This CDR3 comprises 18 residues. Here the CDR3 reads CASSLAAGQANANYGYTF. Written as DNA, the CDR3 is TGTGCCAGCAGCTTAGCGGCGGGACAGGCCAACGCTAACTATGGCTACACCTTC.

This clone was detected ten times or more. V gene TRBV3-1 (or the pseudogene TRBV3-2) combines with J gene TRBJ1-1; 7 nucleotides line up with TRBD1. This CDR3 region has 14 residues. After removal of 6 bases from V and 0 bases from J, the junction contained 4 bases not matched to a gene. CDR1 LGHDT and CDR2 YNNKEL come from the germline V gene (reference sequence). The CDR3 DNA reads TGTGCCAGCAGGGCGGGACAGCTGAACACTGAAGCTTTCTTT. Translated: CASRAGQLNTEAFF.

V gene TRBV6-1 combines with J gene TRBJ2-4, with D tentatively TRBD1 (5 bases). The CDR3 extends over 15 amino acids. Germline assignment: CDR1 MNHNS and CDR2 SASEGT. V was cut by 3 bases and J by 0 bases, with 9 bases left in between. CDR3 in DNA: TGTGCCAGCAGTGACGGACAAGTAGCCAAAAACATTCAGTACTTC. The encoded protein is CASSDGQVAKNIQYF.

This chain connects TRBV28 to TRBJ2-7; TRBD2 matches at 7 bases. CDR3 length equals 16 residues. From germline, CDR1 is MDHEN and CDR2 SYDVKM. Germline trimming cut 6 bases from V and 3 bases from J; bases unmatched to any gene: 14. CDR3 in amino acids: CASSSNPSGGFYEQYF. CDR3 coding DNA: TGTGCCAGCAGCTCCAACCCCTCGGGAGGCTTCTACGAGCAGTACTTC.

The chain is built from TRBV9 and TRBJ2-3, with TRBD2 matching 11 bases. The germline V gene has CDR1 SGDLS and CDR2 YYNGEE. With 3 bases clipped from V and 0 bases from J, the junction kept 3 bases outside the gene matches. The CDR3 covers 16 residues. CDR3 amino acids: CASSAIAGGSTDTQYF. CDR3 DNA sequence: TGTGCCAGCAGCGCTATAGCGGGGGGGAGCACAGATACGCAGTATTTT.

Only a few counts were recorded for this clone. V gene TRBV2 combines with J gene TRBJ1-6, with 11 bases identical to TRBD1. V gave up 6 bases and J gave up 10 bases; unmatched junction bases: 5. The CDR3 length is 14 residues. The germline gives CDR1 SNHLY, CDR2 FYNNEI. The CDR3 loop reads CASREDRGQSPLHF. Here the CDR3 DNA reads TGTGCCAGCAGGGAGGACAGGGGGCAGTCACCCCTCCACTTT.

The V and J genes are TRBV14 and TRBJ2-3, with a tentative D call TRBD1 (5 bases). CDR1 is SGHDN, CDR2 FVKESK, per germline. V was cut by 0 bases and J by 6 bases, with 13 bases left in between. This CDR3 is 15 amino acids long. CDR3 in amino acids: CASSQDGASADTQYF. The CDR3 nucleotides read TGTGCCAGCAGCCAAGATGGGGCCAGCGCGGATACGCAGTATTTT.

The gene calls are TRBV25-1 and TRBJ1-1; tentative D call: TRBD1 (6 bases). CDR1 is MGHDK, CDR2 SYGVNS, per germline. V was pared by 3 bases and J by 5 bases, with 16 bases between. The length of the CDR3 is 15 residues. The CDR3 region is CASSDPTGRGTEAFF. CDR3 coding DNA: TGTGCCAGCAGTGATCCAACAGGGAGGGGGACTGAAGCTTTCTTT.

This clone was seen once. This sample includes further DNA sequences coding for the same CDR3. V and J are TRBV12-3 or TRBV12-4 and TRBJ1-1, with D unclear. The V and J ends lost 7 bases and 11 bases respectively, with 20 bases between them. The CDR3 covers 13 residues. The CDR3 loop reads CASTEGRALGAFF. The CDR3 DNA reads as TGTGCCAGCACCGAGGGTAGGGCCCTGGGGGCTTTCTTT.

The chain is built from TRBV7-8 and TRBJ1-5; D might be TRBD1 (6 bases). The V gene lost 2 bases and the J gene lost 4 bases, with 9 bases spanning the gap. Germline values: CDR1 SGHVS, CDR2 FQNEAQ. This CDR3 has 14 amino acids. The CDR3 DNA is TGTGCCAGCAGCTTAATGACAGGTAATCAGCCCCAGCATTTT. It encodes CASSLMTGNQPQHF.